The 11 T cell receptor beta chains below all came from one sample that was sequenced in a study of T cell responses to AZD1222 COVID-19 vaccine. Profiling relied on immunoSEQ multiplex PCR, and the TCRdb table lists in-frame clones only, not all of them. The top ten clones hold approximately 4.2% of a sample with 72,000 or so clones, about 88% of them seen once. The material sequenced was peripheral blood, taken on day 0 of AZD1222 vaccination. The source of these receptors is an adult in good health.

The CDR3 loop reads CASSLVDTQYF. Written as DNA, the CDR3 is TGTGCCAGTAGCCTCGTGGATACGCAGTATTTT. The chain combines TRBV19 with TRBJ2-3; D call uncertain. Germline lookup yields CDR1 LNHDA and CDR2 SQIVND (reference sequence). Between the trimmed V and J ends, which lost 6 bases and 6 bases, there was a span of 7 bases. The CDR3 length is 11 residues.

This chain uses TRBV10-3 with TRBJ2-2, with a tentative D call TRBD2 (5 bases). Germline V gives CDR1 ENHRY, CDR2 SYGVKD. The CDR3 sequence is 12 residues long. V was clipped by 4 bases and J by 6 bases, with 6 bases between them. This CDR3 is CAISGRSGELFF. The CDR3 bases are TGTGCCATCAGTGGGAGGTCCGGGGAGCTGTTTTTT.

The CDR3 DNA sequence: TGTGCCAGCAGTTACTCGTCTGCGGACAATGAGCAGTTCTTC. Translated, it gives CASSYSSADNEQFF. This chain joins TRBV6-2 or TRBV6-3 and TRBJ2-1; the D is unclear. V lost 0 bases and J 5 bases, leaving 8 bases between the germline ends. Looked up from germline, CDR1 is MNHEY and CDR2 is SVGEGT. The CDR3 has 14 residues.

The count of this clone is one. V gene TRBV27 combines with J gene TRBJ2-4; 7 bases agree with TRBD1. This CDR3 contains 15 residues. The germline V gene has CDR1 MNHEY and CDR2 SMNVEV (reference sequence). Trimming cost V 3 bases and J 4 bases; bases outside gene matches: 6. Here the CDR3 DNA reads TGTGCCAGCAGTTTCCTATACAGGGGAAAAAACATTCAGTACTTC. This encodes CASSFLYRGKNIQYF.

This chain joins TRBV30 and TRBJ2-3; 11 bases line up with TRBD2. The V and J ends lost 1 base and 4 bases, in that order; junction bases with no gene match: 4. The CDR3 runs to 15 residues. Germline CDR1 is GTSNPN and CDR2 is SVGIG (reference sequence). This CDR3 reads CAWSAGLADPDTQYF. In DNA, the CDR3 is TGTGCCTGGAGTGCGGGACTAGCGGACCCAGATACGCAGTATTTT. Variable domain in full (rest from reference TRBV30 and TRBJ2-3): SQTIHQWPATLVQPVGSPLSLECTVEGTSNPNLYWYRQAAGRGLQLLFYSVGIGQISSEVPQNLSASRPQDRQFILSSKKLLLSDSGFYLCAWSAGLADPDTQYFGPGTRLTVL.

The V call is TRBV2, the J call TRBJ2-5; D unresolved. The CDR3 is made up of 11 amino acids. Germline V gene lookup returns CDR1 SNHLY and CDR2 FYNNEI. Trimming took 4 bases from V and 1 from J, leaving 1 base between them. The DNA for the CDR3 is TGTGCCAGCAGTGTCCAAGAGACCCAGTACTTC. It codes for CASSVQETQYF.

This clone has just one count. The CDR3 nucleotides are TGTGCCAGCAGTTACTCCGGGACAGATAATGAAAAACTGTTTTTT. It specifies CASSYSGTDNEKLFF. This chain joins TRBV6-6 and TRBJ1-4; 7 bases are a match to TRBD1. Trimming took 0 bases from V and 4 from J; bases not matched to a gene: 2. The CDR3 contains 15 residues. Germline lookup yields CDR1 MNHNY and CDR2 SVGAGI (reference sequence).

The genes are TRBV19 and TRBJ1-5, with TRBD1 matching over 8 bases. Trimming at V came to 5 bases and at J to 7 bases, leaving 7 bases not matched to a gene. CDR3 length equals 14 residues. Germline lookup yields CDR1 LNHDA and CDR2 SQIVND (reference sequence). The CDR3 DNA sequence: TGTGCCAGTAGTGCGCGACAGGGGATCCAGCCCCAGCATTTT. As protein: CASSARQGIQPQHF.

DNA of the CDR3: TGTGCCTGGGGGGGGTATCGTCAGCCCCAGCATTTT. It codes for CAWGGYRQPQHF. The chain employs TRBV30 and TRBJ1-5, with D possibly matching TRBD1 (5 bases). This CDR3 has 12 amino acids. V lost 5 bases and J 6 bases, leaving 11 bases between the germline ends. The germline gives CDR1 GTSNPN, CDR2 SVGIG (reference sequence). The variable domain in full, completed from reference TRBV30 and TRBJ1-5, reads SQTIHQWPATLVQPVGSPLSLECTVEGTSNPNLYWYRQAAGRGLQLLFYSVGIGQISSEVPQNLSASRPQDRQFILSSKKLLLSDSGFYLCAWGGYRQPQHFGDGTRLSIL.

V usage is TRBV9 and J usage is TRBJ2-1, with 12 bases matching TRBD2. V lost 4 bases to trimming and J lost 7 bases; unmatched junction nucleotides: 9. The CDR3 is made up of 16 amino acids. CDR1 and CDR2 from the germline V gene are SGDLS and YYNGEE. DNA of the CDR3: TGTGCCAGCAGCCCCAGACTAGCGGGAGTAGGGAATGAGCAGTTCTTC. Its protein product is CASSPRLAGVGNEQFF.

The gene calls are TRBV7-2 and TRBJ2-2; 11 positions match TRBD2. V was pared by 5 bases and J by 7 bases, with 6 bases of the junction left unmatched. This CDR3 region has 15 residues. The germline V gene encodes CDR1 SGHTA and CDR2 FQGNSA. The CDR3 DNA is TGTGCCAGCAGCACTGTGGGACTAGCGGACGGGGAGCTGTTTTTT. This codes for CASSTVGLADGELFF.